The 27 T cell receptor beta chains given below trace back to one sample, sequenced in a study of PD-1 blockade in classical Hodgkin lymphoma. Every one of the patients relapsed after autologous stem cell transplantation (brentuximab vedotin exposure was variable). Here immunoSEQ multiplex PCR was the method, and the copy in TCRdb shows in-frame clones only, minus some. The sample lists approximately 65,000 clones; 70% to 90% were seen once. The source was peripheral blood mononuclear cells (PBMCs), collected at baseline. The receptors come from a human donor with classical Hodgkin lymphoma.

The rearrangement joins TRBV18 to TRBJ2-7; no definite D call. The CDR3 is made up of 15 amino acids. The V and J ends lost 0 bases and 0 bases respectively, with 9 bases between them. Germline V gives CDR1 KGHSH, CDR2 LQKENI. The CDR3 coding sequence is TGTGCCAGCTCACCACCAGGCAGTTCCTCCTACGAGCAGTACTTC. Residues: CASSPPGSSSYEQYF. The whole variable domain, remainder taken from reference TRBV18 and TRBJ2-7, is NAGVMQNPRHLVRRRGQEARLRCSPMKGHSHVYWYRQLPEEGLKFMVYLQKENIIDESGMPKERFSAEFPKEGPSILRIQQVVRGDSAAYFCASSPPGSSSYEQYFGPGTRLTVT.

This sequence joins TRBV7-9 and TRBJ2-7, with 8 nucleotides matching TRBD2. The CDR3 is 14 residues long. V was pared by 3 bases and J by 7 bases, with 8 bases of the junction left unmatched. Germline CDR1 is SEHNR and CDR2 is FQNEAQ (reference sequence). The CDR3: CASSFLAGSGEQYF. CDR3 sequence (DNA): TGTGCCAGCAGCTTTCTAGCGGGCTCAGGAGAGCAGTACTTC.

V and J are TRBV9 and TRBJ2-7; 7 positions match TRBD1. This CDR3 region has 16 residues. CDR1 and CDR2 from the germline V gene are SGDLS and YYNGEE. The junction had 14 bases not matched to a gene; V was cut back by 3 bases and J by 5 bases. CDR3 nucleotide sequence: TGTGCCAGCAGCGCTCAGGGACAGAGACTCGCTAACGAGCAGTACTTC. This codes for CASSAQGQRLANEQYF.

The chain combines TRBV15 with TRBJ1-1; 8 bases map to TRBD1. The CDR3 loop spans 14 amino acids. The germline V gene has CDR1 LNHNV and CDR2 YYDKDF (reference sequence). J gave up 6 bases and V 3 bases, and 6 bases lay outside the gene matches. In nucleotides, the CDR3 is TGTGCCACCAGCAGCCGACAGGGGCATCCTGAAGCTTTCTTT. This gives the protein CATSSRQGHPEAFF.

The chain combines TRBV4-3 with TRBJ2-7; possible D gene TRBD1, 5 bases. Germline V CDR1 and CDR2: LGHNA, YSLEER. The V end lost 0 bases, the J end lost 3 bases, and 9 bases lay between the germline ends. CDR3 length: 14 residues. Written as DNA, the CDR3 is TGCGCCAGCAGCCAAGAGGGAAGGGGCTACGAGCAGTACTTC. Amino acid sequence: CASSQEGRGYEQYF.

The chain links TRBV4-2 to TRBJ1-5; 7 bases fit TRBD1. The CDR3 runs 14 residues. Germline CDR1 is LGHNA and CDR2 is YNFKEQ. The V gene end was trimmed by 3 bases and the J gene end by 2 bases; junction bases not matched to a gene: 1. CDR3 sequence (DNA): TGTGCCAGCAGCCAGGGGACAGGCAATCAGCCCCAGCATTTT. Its translation: CASSQGTGNQPQHF.

The V gene is TRBV5-1, the J gene TRBJ1-1; a possible D gene is TRBD1 (5 bases). Germline values: CDR1 SGHRS, CDR2 YFSETQ. This CDR3 has 16 residues. The V gene lost 3 bases and the J gene lost 5 bases, with 20 bases spanning the gap. CDR3 amino acids: CASSYDSHSLRTEAFF. The CDR3 DNA follows: TGCGCCAGCAGCTACGACAGCCATTCGCTCCGAACTGAAGCTTTCTTT.

This chain uses TRBV19 with TRBJ1-2, with D uncertain. The CDR3 runs 14 residues. The germline V gene encodes CDR1 LNHDA and CDR2 SQIVND (reference sequence). The V and J ends lost 3 bases and 8 bases respectively, with 16 bases between them. The CDR3 DNA reads TGTGCCAGTAGTATTATTTCTTCAGGAGGCGGCTACACCTTC. The encoded protein is CASSIISSGGGYTF.

The chain has TRBV11-3 and TRBJ2-5; weak D call: TRBD2 (11 bases). CDR3 size: 17 residues. The V and J ends lost 0 bases and 11 bases respectively, with 25 bases between them. The germline gives CDR1 SGHNT, CDR2 YENEEA. CDR3 DNA: TGTGCCAGCAGCTTAGACGGGACAGGGGTACTAGCGGGGGAGCAGTACTTC. Amino acid sequence: CASSLDGTGVLAGEQYF. Based on the CDR3 plus reference TRBV11-3 and TRBJ2-5, the full variable domain is EAGVVQSPRYKIIEKKQPVAFWCNPISGHNTLYWYLQNLGQGPELLIRYENEEAVDDSQLPKDRFSAERLKGVDSTLKIQPAELGDSAVYLCASSLDGTGVLAGEQYFGPGTRLLVL.

The chain joins TRBV19 to TRBJ1-2, with unresolved D. From germline, CDR1 is LNHDA and CDR2 SQIVND (reference sequence). The CDR3 runs 13 residues. The V end was cut by 3 bases, the J end by 4 bases, with 9 bases between. CDR3: CASSIGGGYGYTF. DNA of the CDR3: TGTGCCAGTAGTATCGGTGGAGGCTATGGCTACACCTTC.

V and J are TRBV10-2 and TRBJ1-1; the match to TRBD1 covers 7 bases. Germline trimming cut 5 bases from V and 5 bases from J; bases unmatched to any gene: 5. This CDR3 is built from 13 residues. In germline, CDR1 is WSHSY, CDR2 SAAADI. The CDR3 coding sequence is TGCGCCAGCAGTCCCGGGGACAGAACTGAAGCTTTCTTT. As protein: CASSPGDRTEAFF.

The DNA of the CDR3 is TGTGCCAGCAGCTTAGTCTGGGATAATTCACCCCTCCACTTT. This encodes CASSLVWDNSPLHF. This chain connects TRBV7-9 to TRBJ1-6; D gene unclear. This CDR3 is 14 amino acids long. Germline CDR1 SEHNR, CDR2 FQNEAQ (reference sequence). Trimming removed 1 base from V and 5 bases from J, with 6 bases in between.

The chain carries TRBV7-3 and TRBJ2-7; TRBD2 is a possible D gene (6 bases). The germline V gene has CDR1 SGHTA and CDR2 FQGTGA. The CDR3 length is 14 residues. Trimming left V 5 bases short and J 7 bases short, with 18 bases between. The CDR3: CASSPRWEEGEQYF. Written as DNA, the CDR3 is TGTGCCAGCAGCCCTCGATGGGAGGAGGGAGAGCAGTACTTC.

V usage is TRBV7-8 and J usage is TRBJ2-7; D gene ambiguous. The V gene lost 1 base and the J gene lost 2 bases, with 9 bases spanning the gap. The CDR3 runs to 14 residues. In germline, CDR1 is SGHVS, CDR2 FQNEAQ. The CDR3 DNA reads as TGTGCCAGCAGCTTAGAGGCAGGAACCTACGAGCAGTACTTC. Protein: CASSLEAGTYEQYF.

J is TRBJ2-3 and V is TRBV6-6; a possible D gene is TRBD1 (6 bases). Between the trimmed V and J ends, which lost 8 bases and 3 bases, there was a span of 15 bases. The CDR3 is 14 amino acids. Germline-derived CDR1 and CDR2 are MNHNY and SVGAGI (reference sequence). This chain's CDR3 is CASLKGVRTDTQYF. The CDR3 nucleotides read TGTGCCAGCCTAAAGGGGGTAAGAACAGATACGCAGTATTTT.

The chain combines TRBV18 with TRBJ2-7, with TRBD1 identical over 8 bases. The CDR3 has 15 amino acids. V dropped 3 bases and J dropped 4; count of bases not matched to a gene: 8. CDR1 KGHSH and CDR2 LQKENI come from the germline V gene. The CDR3 DNA sequence: TGTGCCAGCTCACCTATTCCGGGACAGGATTACGAGCAGTACTTC. It specifies CASSPIPGQDYEQYF.

The CDR3 coding sequence is TGTGCCAGCAGCTTTGAGGCGGGGAACAATGAGCAGTTCTTC. Translation: CASSFEAGNNEQFF. This sequence joins TRBV28 and TRBJ2-1; D perhaps matches TRBD2 (6 bases). Trimming took 6 bases from V and 5 from J, leaving 14 bases between them. The germline CDR1 and CDR2 sequences are MDHEN and SYDVKM. The CDR3 covers 14 residues.

The chain recombines TRBV5-1 with TRBJ2-5; D remains unclear. V lost 0 bases, J lost 9 bases, and 12 bases lay in between. The CDR3 is made up of 13 amino acids. Germline V gives CDR1 SGHRS, CDR2 YFSETQ. This chain's CDR3 is CASSLAPPEAQYF. CDR3 DNA sequence: TGCGCCAGCAGCTTGGCCCCCCCCGAGGCCCAGTACTTC.

The chain recombines TRBV27 with TRBJ2-2; 11 bases are a match to TRBD2. Germline V gives CDR1 MNHEY, CDR2 SMNVEV (reference sequence). CDR3 size: 17 residues. The ends lost 2 bases at V and 6 bases at J; junction bases unmatched: 8. CDR3: CASSLRGSGGAAGELFF. The CDR3 DNA sequence: TGTGCCAGCAGTTTACGGGGTAGCGGGGGGGCGGCCGGGGAGCTGTTTTTT.

The gene calls are TRBV7-2 and TRBJ2-7; TRBD1 matches 10 bases. Germline V gene data show CDR1 as SGHTA and CDR2 as FQGNSA. The V and J ends lost 1 base and 2 bases, in that order; junction bases with no gene match: 2. This CDR3 comprises 15 residues. CDR3 in DNA: TGTGCCAGCAGCTTAGATGGGACAGGGGCCTACGAGCAGTACTTC. Encoded protein: CASSLDGTGAYEQYF.

The chain recombines TRBV4-1 with TRBJ2-5; D possibly corresponds to TRBD1 (6 bases). This CDR3 is 16 amino acids long. The germline V and J ends were trimmed by 1 base and 5 bases, with 17 bases remaining between them. CDR1 is MGHRA, CDR2 YSYEKL, per germline. The CDR3 sequence: CASSQAPAGGVETQYF. CDR3 nucleotides: TGCGCCAGCAGCCAAGCTCCGGCTGGGGGCGTGGAGACCCAGTACTTC.

This chain joins TRBV19 and TRBJ1-1, with a possible D match to TRBD1 (5 bases). This CDR3 is 15 amino acids long. The germline V gene has CDR1 LNHDA and CDR2 SQIVND (reference sequence). V lost 6 bases and J 1 base, leaving 15 bases between the germline ends. This CDR3 is CASRHPGGPNTEAFF. The CDR3, as DNA: TGTGCCAGTAGACACCCCGGGGGACCGAACACTGAAGCTTTCTTT.

The chain joins TRBV14 to TRBJ1-1; D remains unclear. Trimming took off 2 bases at V and 4 bases at J, with 23 bases between the two ends. The CDR3 runs 18 residues. Germline V gene lookup returns CDR1 SGHDN and CDR2 FVKESK. CDR3 sequence (DNA): TGTGCCAGCAGCCAACTCTCTCCAGGCCTGACGCCGGGCACTGAAGCTTTCTTT. Translating it yields CASSQLSPGLTPGTEAFF.

The V call is TRBV9, the J call TRBJ2-3; the D gene is possibly TRBD2 (5 bases). CDR1 is SGDLS, CDR2 YYNGEE, per germline. The CDR3 consists of 13 residues. V lost 4 bases to trimming and J lost 4 bases, with 10 bases between them. The CDR3 DNA follows: TGTGCCAGCAGCAAAGGAGGTCCAGATACGCAGTATTTT. This encodes CASSKGGPDTQYF.

The J gene is TRBJ2-2, the V gene TRBV11-2, with 9 positions matching TRBD2. CDR3 length: 15 residues. Germline lookup yields CDR1 SGHAT and CDR2 FQNNGV. With V trimmed by 5 bases and J by 6 bases, 7 bases remained unmatched. In DNA form, the CDR3 reads TGTGCCAGCAGCCCACTAGCGGGCCAGGCCGGGGAGCTGTTTTTT. Encoded protein: CASSPLAGQAGELFF.

V is TRBV7-6 and J is TRBJ2-2; D is undetermined. The CDR3 has 12 residues. Germline V gene lookup returns CDR1 SGHVS and CDR2 FNYEAQ. Between the trimmed V and J ends, which lost 2 bases and 6 bases, there was a span of 4 bases. Here the CDR3 DNA reads TGTGCCAGCAGCTTATCTTCCGGGGAGCTGTTTTTT. Translating gives CASSLSSGELFF.

This chain uses TRBV19 with TRBJ1-2, with 7 nucleotides matching TRBD1. This CDR3 has 13 residues. V shed 5 bases and J 5 bases; nucleotides not matched to a gene: 5. The germline gives CDR1 LNHDA, CDR2 SQIVND (reference sequence). The DNA for the CDR3 is TGTGCCAGTAGTCCGCGACAGGGATATGGCTACACCTTC. Translation gives CASSPRQGYGYTF. The variable domain in full, completed from reference TRBV19 and TRBJ1-2, reads DGGITQSPKYLFRKEGQNVTLSCEQNLNHDAMYWYRQDPGQGLRLIYYSQIVNDFQKGDIAEGYSVSREKKESFPLTVTSAQKNPTAFYLCASSPRQGYGYTFGSGTRLTVV.